These 19 T cell receptor beta chains were sequenced from one sample in a study of spatial heterogeneity in lung cancer. Study conclusions and caveats: For expanded intratumoral alpha and beta TCRs, counts tracked tumor mutation counts.

These TCRs are of unknown antigen specificity. Time point indicated: sample taken at primary tumor resection. TCRdb re-called the 5' RACE reads through MiXCR, storing one row per CDR3 protein. This table holds around 3,000 distinct CDR3 sequences, 5% to 7% found once. The sample was lung tumor tissue, taken at surgery. All receptors come from a male donor with early-stage non-small cell lung cancer.

By its share, this clonotype is medium-sized (0.01 to 0.1%). A library prepared for alpha chains yielded this beta chain as an off-target read; its size is of little meaning. The chain couples TRBV3-1 to TRBJ2-5; 8 bases are shared with TRBD1. V lost 4 bases, J lost 4 bases, and 5 bases stayed unmatched. Germline CDR1 reads LGHDT; CDR2 reads YNNKEL (reference sequence). There are 14 residues in the CDR3. The CDR3 loop is CASSPDRDGETQYF. In DNA, the CDR3 is TGTGCCAGCAGCCCGGACAGGGATGGAGAGACCCAGTACTTC.

This clonotype is deemed medium-sized. Because the library targeted alpha chains, this beta chain is an off-target read whose size means little. The CDR3 DNA follows: TGTGCCAGCACCTCACTCACGCGGGGGGGCCAAGAGACCCAGTACTTC. This gives the protein CASTSLTRGGQETQYF. The chain joins TRBV6-1 to TRBJ2-5; 9 bases fit TRBD2. Looked up from germline, CDR1 is MNHNS and CDR2 is SASEGT. V lost 7 bases and J lost 1; bases outside the gene matches: 10. There are 16 residues in the CDR3.

In this sample, this clonotype is medium-sized. The library was built for alpha chains, so this beta chain is an off-target read and its size means little. The V and J genes are TRBV12-3 or TRBV12-4 and TRBJ2-1, with 11 bases that match TRBD2. CDR3 size: 16 residues. The ends lost 5 bases at V and 8 bases at J; junction bases unmatched: 11. CDR3 sequence (DNA): TGTGCCAGCAGTCTCCTAGGGACTAGCGGTAACGATGAGCAGTTCTTC. It encodes CASSLLGTSGNDEQFF.

This clonotype is medium-sized in the sample. Because the library targeted alpha chains, this beta chain is an off-target read whose size means little. The CDR3 DNA follows: TGTGCCAGCAGTCCGCGACAGGGGCACTACGAGCAGTACTTC. Translation: CASSPRQGHYEQYF. V usage is TRBV27 and J usage is TRBJ2-7; TRBD1 agrees at 8 bases. The CDR3 contains 14 residues. Germline assignment: CDR1 MNHEY and CDR2 SMNVEV (reference sequence). V shed 5 bases, J shed 3 bases, and the junction held 6 bases outside the gene matches.

This clonotype has a handful of counts. Because this beta chain is a stray read in a library intended to capture alpha chains, its abundance should not be given much weight. V and J are TRBV30 and TRBJ2-3; 7 bases agree with TRBD2. The CDR3 covers 12 residues. Unmatched junction bases numbered 1, after V lost 4 bases and J lost 3 bases. Germline V gene data show CDR1 as GTSNPN and CDR2 as SVGIG (reference sequence). The CDR3 DNA follows: TGTGCCTGGAATAGCGGGACAGATACGCAGTATTTT. Encoded protein: CAWNSGTDTQYF.

Relative to its sample, this clonotype is medium-sized (0.01 to 0.1%). This beta chain is an unintended read in a library built for alpha chains; its size means little. The chain is built from TRBV12-3 or TRBV12-4 and TRBJ1-1; D unresolved. This CDR3 is built from 13 residues. The V end lost 8 bases, the J end lost 4 bases, and 14 bases lay between the germline ends. The CDR3: CASCPGPPTEAFF. DNA of the CDR3: TGTGCCAGCTGCCCCGGGCCCCCCACTGAAGCTTTCTTT.

This clonotype is termed medium-sized (0.01 to 0.1%). The library was designed around alpha chains, so this beta chain is a stray read whose abundance carries little weight. The J gene is TRBJ1-2, the V gene TRBV6-1; TRBD1 is a possible D gene (5 bases). V lost 7 bases and J lost 0, with 9 bases in between. Germline loops: CDR1 MNHNS, CDR2 SASEGT. The CDR3 has 13 residues. The DNA for the CDR3 is TGTGCCAGCACCCAAGGGGCTAACTATGGCTACACCTTC. It is translated as CASTQGANYGYTF.

This clonotype is medium-sized by share. Because this beta chain is a stray read in a library intended to capture alpha chains, its abundance should not be given much weight. V usage is TRBV7-2 and J usage is TRBJ1-1; a possible D gene is TRBD1 (5 bases). This CDR3 comprises 15 residues. V gave up 2 bases and J gave up 6 bases, with 16 bases separating them. Per the germline V gene, CDR1 is SGHTA and CDR2 is FQGNSA. Here the CDR3 reads CASSLNLEGSAEAFF. The CDR3 DNA is TGTGCCAGCAGCTTAAATTTGGAGGGGAGCGCTGAAGCTTTCTTT.

This clonotype counts as medium-sized. The size of this beta chain means little, since it is a stray read in a library made for alpha chains. The chain carries TRBV9 and TRBJ1-3; 7 bases map to TRBD1. Germline trimming cut 0 bases from V and 2 bases from J; bases unmatched to any gene: 2. The CDR3 covers 15 residues. Germline-derived CDR1 and CDR2 are SGDLS and YYNGEE. In DNA, the CDR3 is TGTGCCAGCAGCGTAGAGACAGGGCCTGGAAACACCATATATTTT. It is translated as CASSVETGPGNTIYF.

In its sample, this clonotype ranks as medium-sized. The size of this beta chain means little, since it is a stray read in a library made for alpha chains. This rearrangement joins TRBV20-1 to TRBJ2-2; tentatively, D is TRBD1 (6 bases). Germline lookup yields CDR1 DFQATT and CDR2 SNEGSKA (reference sequence). The CDR3 length is 14 residues. V was trimmed by 6 bases and J by 4 bases, leaving 15 bases between them. CDR3 coding DNA: TGCAGTGCCCGTACTAACAGGGCCACCGGGGAGCTGTTTTTT. Its translation: CSARTNRATGELFF.

By sample share, this clonotype is medium-sized (0.01 to 0.1%). A library made for alpha chains picked up this beta chain off target, so its size means little. This chain links TRBV7-2 with TRBJ2-7; 9 bases map to TRBD1. The length of the CDR3 is 16 residues. After removal of 3 bases from V and 0 bases from J, the junction contained 6 bases not matched to a gene. Looked up from germline, CDR1 is SGHTA and CDR2 is FQGNSA. The CDR3 nucleotides read TGTGCCAGCAGCTTGACCGGGACAGGGAGCTCCTACGAGCAGTACTTC. This sequence encodes CASSLTGTGSSYEQYF.

Sample share makes this clonotype medium-sized. This beta chain lies outside the target of a library built for alpha chains; its clone size means little. The V gene is TRBV6-5, the J gene TRBJ2-3; D is possibly TRBD1 (6 bases). Trimming took 3 bases from V and 5 from J, leaving 12 bases between them. In germline, CDR1 is MNHEY, CDR2 SVGAGI. This CDR3 region has 14 residues. The CDR3 region has the DNA TGTGCCAGCAGTTATAGGGGGACCGTAGATACGCAGTATTTT. It specifies CASSYRGTVDTQYF.

In its sample, this clonotype is medium-sized. This beta chain came through as a stray read in a library set up for alpha chains, and its size says little. This chain links TRBV5-6 with TRBJ2-5; a possible D gene is TRBD2 (6 bases). Trimming took off 0 bases at V and 5 bases at J, with 17 bases between the two ends. In germline, CDR1 is SGHDT, CDR2 YYEEEE. The CDR3 sequence is 16 residues long. The CDR3 DNA is TGTGCCAGCAGCTTGGAAGGGACTCCCAAAGGCGAGACCCAGTACTTC. This codes for CASSLEGTPKGETQYF. The variable domain in full, with the rest retrieved from reference TRBV5-6 and TRBJ2-5, is DAGVTQSPTHLIKTRGQQVTLRCSPKSGHDTVSWYQQALGQGPQFIFQYYEEEERQRGNFPDRFSGHQFPNYSSELNVNALLLGDSALYLCASSLEGTPKGETQYFGPGTRLLVL.

In this sample, this clonotype is medium-sized. This beta chain lies outside the target of a library built for alpha chains; its clone size means little. V usage is TRBV27 and J usage is TRBJ2-5; a possible D gene is TRBD1 (5 bases). The CDR3 runs 14 residues. Trimming cost V 3 bases and J 6 bases, with 14 bases left between them. Germline CDR1 MNHEY, CDR2 SMNVEV (reference sequence). The CDR3 region has the DNA TGTGCCAGCAGTTTTCTTCAGGGTTCTAAGACCCAGTACTTC. Translated: CASSFLQGSKTQYF.

This clonotype is medium-sized (0.01 to 0.1%) in the sample. This beta chain slipped into a library made for alpha chains as a stray read, so its size is not meaningful. The chain uses TRBV7-9 and TRBJ2-7; D possibly corresponds to TRBD1 (5 bases). Germline CDR1 SEHNR, CDR2 FQNEAQ (reference sequence). CDR3 length equals 16 residues. The germline V and J ends were trimmed by 5 bases and 0 bases, with 17 bases remaining between them. CDR3 sequence (DNA): TGTGCCAGCAGCCCTCATCAGGGCGTGCCCTCCTACGAGCAGTACTTC. Translating gives CASSPHQGVPSYEQYF.

This clonotype is medium-sized within its sample. Little can be read into the size of this beta chain, an off-target read in a library designed for alpha chains. V gene TRBV7-9 combines with J gene TRBJ2-6, with D unclear. V gave up 5 bases and J gave up 4 bases, with 6 bases separating them. This CDR3 contains 13 residues. Germline V gene lookup returns CDR1 SEHNR and CDR2 FQNEAQ (reference sequence). CDR3 nucleotide sequence: TGTGCCAGCAGCAAGACAGGGGCCAACGTCCTGACTTTC. The encoded protein is CASSKTGANVLTF.

Concerning this clonotype itself: Found in a library prepared for alpha chains, this beta chain is an off-target read, and its abundance has little meaning. This chain links TRBV12-3 or TRBV12-4 with TRBJ1-2; 8 bases map to TRBD1. This CDR3 is 15 amino acids long. The V segment lost 7 bases and the J segment 0 bases; nucleotides outside the gene matches: 7. CDR3 DNA sequence: TGTGCCAGCACCCGGGGACAGGCGTCTAACTATGGCTACACCTTC. Its protein is CASTRGQASNYGYTF.

This clonotype is medium-sized (0.01 to 0.1%) by share. Being off target in a library aimed at alpha chains, this beta chain has a size of little meaning. The rearrangement links TRBV7-9 to TRBJ1-2, with unresolved D. The CDR3 is 13 residues long. Looked up from germline, CDR1 is SEHNR and CDR2 is FQNEAQ (reference sequence). V was clipped by 3 bases and J by 7 bases, with 12 bases between them. The CDR3 DNA reads TGTGCCAGCAGCTTCGGGCAGGTTGGTGGCTACACCTTC. Translated, it gives CASSFGQVGGYTF.

By share, this clonotype ranks as medium-sized (0.01 to 0.1%). This beta chain is a stray sequence in a library constructed for alpha chains; its clone size is not meaningful. The chain employs TRBV20-1 and TRBJ2-3; D gene unclear. The CDR3 has 14 amino acids. V lost 4 bases, J lost 2 bases, and 13 bases lay in between. Germline V gives CDR1 DFQATT, CDR2 SNEGSKA (reference sequence). CDR3 sequence reads: CSATKPLDTDTQYF. DNA for the CDR3: TGCAGTGCTACGAAACCACTCGACACAGATACGCAGTATTTT.